The rows below give T cell receptor beta chains drawn from one sample of a study of blood T cells in healthy people across ages. TCRdb reanalysed the 5' RACE reads using MiXCR and keeps one entry per CDR3 protein. The data contain fewer than 1,200,000 distinct CDR3 sequences, about 23% of them singletons. The data also belong to a second study, concerning T cells of mothers and their children.

Sequencing was done on a sample of blood. The receptors were gathered from a girl aged 2 to 10 in good health. The CDR3 runs from the conserved cysteine through the conserved F or W. A D gene is named only where the DNA matches it firmly. Size tells how often a clone was seen (once, few, many) or the class of an expanded clone, and some rows leave it out.

V	size	J	D	DNA	CDR3
TRBV3-1	-	TRBJ1-5	-	TGTGCCAGCAGCCAAGATAAAGGGCCCCAGCATTTT	CASSQDKGPQHF
TRBV29-1	few	TRBJ2-7	-	TGCAGCGTTGCATCCGGACTCTACGAGCAGTACTTC	CSVASGLYEQYF
TRBV25-1	-	TRBJ1-5	TRBD1	TGTGCCAGCAGTGATAACAGGGGGCTAAATCAGCCCCAGCATTTT	CASSDNRGLNQPQHF
TRBV4-1	-	TRBJ2-7	TRBD2	TGCGCCAGCAGCCCGGGACTAGCGGAAACCTACGAGCAGTACTTC	CASSPGLAETYEQYF
TRBV7-9	-	TRBJ1-5	-	TGTGCCAGCAGCTTCGGGGGGCTTGATCGGCCCCAGCATTTT	CASSFGGLDRPQHF
TRBV28	-	TRBJ2-5	-	TGTGCCAGCAGTCGGGGACTGTCTGAGGAGACCCAGTACTTC	CASSRGLSEETQYF
TRBV12-3/TRBV12-4	-	TRBJ2-4	-	TGTGCCAGCAGTTTGGAAGTAGGGGTCATTCAGTACTTC	CASSLEVGVIQYF
TRBV7-9	-	TRBJ2-1	-	TGTGCCAGCAGCCAAATGACAGGCGATGAGCAGTTCTTC	CASSQMTGDEQFF
TRBV29-1	-	TRBJ2-1	TRBD1	TGCAGCGTAATTACCGGGGACAGAATCAATGAGCAGTTCTTC	CSVITGDRINEQFF
TRBV6-5	few	TRBJ1-1	-	TGTGCCAGCACCGAAGGGGCTTGGACTGAAGCTTTCTTT	CASTEGAWTEAFF
TRBV27	-	TRBJ1-5	-	TGTACCAGCAGTATTTACCCGGGGCAGCCCCAGCATTTT	CTSSIYPGQPQHF
TRBV12-3/TRBV12-4	few	TRBJ2-1	TRBD2	TGTGCCAGCAGTTTATCATCAGCGGGAGATCATGGTGAGCAGTTCTTC	CASSLSSAGDHGEQFF
TRBV15	-	TRBJ2-1	TRBD1	TGTGCCACCAGCAGAGAAAGGGGCAGGGGGCACCTAAAGCAGTTCTTC	CATSRERGRGHLKQFF
TRBV27	-	TRBJ1-3	-	TGTGCCAGCAGGGATTCTGGGAGAAACACCATATATTTT	CASRDSGRNTIYF
TRBV5-1	few	TRBJ2-1	TRBD1	TGCGCCAGCAGCCCCGGGACAGGGGAAGGAAATGAGCAGTTCTTC	CASSPGTGEGNEQFF
TRBV7-9	-	TRBJ1-1	-	TGTGCCAGCAGCTTATTGGGGAGTGGAACTGAAGCTTTCTTT	CASSLLGSGTEAFF
TRBV29-1	-	TRBJ2-7	-	TGCAGCGTCCCGACAGGAGCAGTGGGCGAGCAGTACTTC	CSVPTGAVGEQYF
TRBV7-3	-	TRBJ2-4	-	TGTGCCAGCAGCTTCGTAGATGACAAAAACATTCAGTACTTC	CASSFVDDKNIQYF
TRBV27	-	TRBJ2-5	-	TGTGCCAGCAGAAGTTGGGCACCACCAGAAGAGACCCAGTACTTC	CASRSWAPPEETQYF
TRBV7-9	-	TRBJ2-5	TRBD2	TGTGCCAGCAGCCTAGGACTAGCGGGGACGTACCAAGAGACCCAGTACTTC	CASSLGLAGTYQETQYF
TRBV28	few	TRBJ2-3	-	TGTGCCAGCAGTTTTGGCGGCGATCCAACAGATACGCAGTATTTT	CASSFGGDPTDTQYF
TRBV27	many	TRBJ1-2	-	TGTGCCAGCAGTTTATCTGGGGCGTACGGCTACACCTTC	CASSLSGAYGYTF
TRBV3-1	-	TRBJ1-4	-	TGTGCCAGCAGCCAAACTGTAACGTACTGGACAGCGTATGAAAAACTGTTTTTT	CASSQTVTYWTAYEKLFF
TRBV2	-	TRBJ2-3	-	TGTGCCAGCATCGGGACGGAAGGAGATACGCAGTATTTT	CASIGTEGDTQYF
TRBV29-1	-	TRBJ2-1	-	TGCAGCGTTTGGACCGACAATGAGCAGTTCTTC	CSVWTDNEQFF
TRBV12-3/TRBV12-4	few	TRBJ1-2	TRBD1	TGTGCCAGCAGTCCAGGGGGCTCGGTCGATGGCTACACCTTC	CASSPGGSVDGYTF
TRBV9	-	TRBJ2-7	-	TGTGCCAGCAGCGTAGGTGAATCCTACGAGCAGTACTTC	CASSVGESYEQYF
TRBV12-3/TRBV12-4	many	TRBJ2-1	-	TGTGCCAGCAGTTTAGGGGCGGGGGAGCAGTTCTTC	CASSLGAGEQFF
TRBV4-3	-	TRBJ2-7	-	TGCGCCAGCAGCCAAGGTCATCCGGGGACCTACGAGCAGTACTTC	CASSQGHPGTYEQYF
TRBV12-5	few	TRBJ1-4	-	TGTGCTAGTGGTTTGGTATTTTTGGGGACAAGGGCCAGAGGTCAAACTAATGAAAAACTGTTTTTT	CASGLVFLGTRARGQTNEKLFF
TRBV7-3	-	TRBJ2-1	-	TGTGCCAGCAGCTTAAGTCTGGGGAGCTCCTACAATGAGCAGTTCTTC	CASSLSLGSSYNEQFF
TRBV3-1	-	TRBJ2-7	-	TGTGCCAGCAGTCAACAGGGCTATCTACCTGGTGCTTACTTC	CASSQQGYLPGAYF
TRBV29-1	-	TRBJ1-1	-	TGCAGCGTTGACTACCCTGAAGCTTTCTTT	CSVDYPEAFF